One and the same sample provided the 8 T cell receptor beta chains below, sequenced in a study of radiation and T cells in renal cell carcinoma. Here immunoSEQ multiplex PCR was the method, and the copy in TCRdb shows in-frame clones only, minus some. Of 150,000 or so clones listed, approximately 86% were seen once; the top ten hold roughly 13%. Specified time point: blood 2 weeks post-SBRT. Treatment specified: 15 Gy SBRT to primary tumor, nephrectomy 4 weeks later. Sequences were derived from blood, sampled from a patient whose treatment included radiotherapy and nephrectomy. The receptors were gathered from a woman between 45 and 65 years old with renal cell carcinoma.

The V and J genes are TRBV30 and TRBJ1-6; D perhaps matches TRBD1 (5 bases). The CDR3 is made up of 14 amino acids. The germline V and J ends were trimmed by 3 bases and 4 bases, with 10 bases remaining between them. Germline CDR1 reads GTSNPN; CDR2 reads SVGIG (reference sequence). The CDR3 loop is CAWREGQYNSPLHF. In DNA form, the CDR3 reads TGTGCCTGGAGGGAGGGGCAATATAATTCACCCCTCCACTTT. The full variable domain, completed using reference TRBV30 and TRBJ1-6, is SQTIHQWPATLVQPVGSPLSLECTVEGTSNPNLYWYRQAAGRGLQLLFYSVGIGQISSEVPQNLSASRPQDRQFILSSKKLLLSDSGFYLCAWREGQYNSPLHFGNGTRLTVT.

This clone was counted once. This chain connects TRBV6-6 to TRBJ1-5; the D gene is possibly TRBD1 (5 bases). V lost 6 bases, J lost 2 bases, and 11 bases lay in between. Germline CDR1 reads MNHNY; CDR2 reads SVGAGI (reference sequence). The CDR3 loop spans 14 amino acids. CDR3 protein: CASSLGGGNQPQHF. The CDR3 DNA reads as TGTGCCAGCAGCCTCGGGGGGGGCAATCAGCCCCAGCATTTT.

This clone was recorded a few times. V and J are TRBV2 and TRBJ1-1; the D is unclear. V lost 7 bases and J lost 4, with 13 bases in between. The CDR3 is 13 residues long. Germline assignment: CDR1 SNHLY and CDR2 FYNNEI. CDR3: CASTRMFSTEAFF. The CDR3, as DNA: TGTGCCAGCACCAGGATGTTTAGCACTGAAGCTTTCTTT.

The genes are TRBV29-1 and TRBJ1-2, with D unclear. With 4 bases removed from V and 10 bases from J, the gap between germline ends came to 13 bases. The CDR3 consists of 11 residues. CDR1 SQVTM and CDR2 ANQGSEA come from the germline V gene. In DNA, the CDR3 is TGCAGCGTTGGGGGTCCGGTTGACTACACCTTC. It yields the protein CSVGGPVDYTF.

V and J are TRBV18 and TRBJ2-2; D not certain. Germline lookup yields CDR1 KGHSH and CDR2 LQKENI. V gave up 6 bases and J gave up 3 bases, with 11 bases separating them. The CDR3 runs to 14 residues. CDR3 sequence reads: CASSEPQHTGELFF. In nucleotides, the CDR3 is TGTGCCAGCTCGGAACCGCAGCACACCGGGGAGCTGTTTTTT.

Note on this clone: Compared with germline, one end of the junction differs, possibly owing to a read error. Other nucleotide sequences from this sample produce the same CDR3. The chain recombines TRBV6-5 with TRBJ1-5, with 8 positions matching TRBD1. The CDR3 is made up of 15 amino acids. Germline CDR1 is MNHEY and CDR2 is SVGAGI. The CDR3 coding sequence is TGCGCCAGCAGTAGCAGGGGGCGCAACAATCAGCCCCAGCATTTT. Its translation is CASSSRGRNNQPQHF.

The genes are TRBV4-1 and TRBJ2-5, with 14 bases matching TRBD2. CDR3 length: 17 residues. Germline V CDR1 and CDR2: MGHRA, YSYEKL. V shed 4 bases and J 5 bases; nucleotides not matched to a gene: 9. CDR3 coding DNA: TGCGCCAGCAGCCCAGGACTAGCGGGGGGCGTGATGGAGACCCAGTACTTC. Protein: CASSPGLAGGVMETQYF.

This chain links TRBV18 with TRBJ1-2; no firm D call. CDR3 size: 14 residues. Germline CDR1 and CDR2: KGHSH and LQKENI. V lost 3 bases and J 0 bases, leaving 8 bases between the germline ends. CDR3 DNA sequence: TGTGCCAGCTCACCGGGCCGTGCTAACTATGGCTACACCTTC. Its protein product is CASSPGRANYGYTF.